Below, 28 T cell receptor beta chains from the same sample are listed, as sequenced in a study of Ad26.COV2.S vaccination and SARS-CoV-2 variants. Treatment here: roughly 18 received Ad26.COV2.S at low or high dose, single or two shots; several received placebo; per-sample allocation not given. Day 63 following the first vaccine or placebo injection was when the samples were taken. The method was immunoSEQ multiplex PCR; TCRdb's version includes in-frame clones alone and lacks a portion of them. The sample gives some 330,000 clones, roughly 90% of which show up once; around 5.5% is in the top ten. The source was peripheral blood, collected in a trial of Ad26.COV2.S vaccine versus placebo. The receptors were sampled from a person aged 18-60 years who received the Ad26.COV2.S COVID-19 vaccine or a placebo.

CDR3 loop: CASSQAGSGPGTQYF. The DNA of the CDR3 is TGTGCCAGCAGCCAAGCGGGTAGTGGGCCAGGGACCCAGTACTTC. The chain uses TRBV14 and TRBJ2-5; no definite D call. The germline gives CDR1 SGHDN, CDR2 FVKESK. Trimming left V 1 base short and J 7 bases short, with 16 bases between. The CDR3 loop spans 15 amino acids. Complete variable domain (other parts from reference TRBV14 and TRBJ2-5): EAGVTQFPSHSVIEKGQTVTLRCDPISGHDNLYWYRRVMGKEIKFLLHFVKESKQDESGMPNNRFLAERTGGTYSTLKVQPAELEDSGVYFCASSQAGSGPGTQYFGPGTRLLVL.

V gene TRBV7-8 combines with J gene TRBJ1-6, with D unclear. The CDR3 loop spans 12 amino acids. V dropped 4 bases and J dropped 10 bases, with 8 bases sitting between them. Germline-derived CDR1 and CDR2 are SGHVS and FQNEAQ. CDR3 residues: CASSSNTSPLHF. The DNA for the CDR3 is TGTGCCAGCAGCTCAAACACCTCACCCCTCCACTTT. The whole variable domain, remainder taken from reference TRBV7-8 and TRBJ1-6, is GAGVSQSPRYKVAKRGQDVALRCDPISGHVSLFWYQQALGQGPEFLTYFQNEAQLDKSGLPSDRFFAERPEGSVSTLKIQRTQQEDSAVYLCASSSNTSPLHFGNGTRLTVT.

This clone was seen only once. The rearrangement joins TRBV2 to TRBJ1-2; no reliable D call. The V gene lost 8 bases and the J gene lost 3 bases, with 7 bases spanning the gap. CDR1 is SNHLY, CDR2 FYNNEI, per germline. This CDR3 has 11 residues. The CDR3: CASGPDYGYTF. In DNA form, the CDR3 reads TGTGCCAGCGGTCCGGACTATGGCTACACCTTC.

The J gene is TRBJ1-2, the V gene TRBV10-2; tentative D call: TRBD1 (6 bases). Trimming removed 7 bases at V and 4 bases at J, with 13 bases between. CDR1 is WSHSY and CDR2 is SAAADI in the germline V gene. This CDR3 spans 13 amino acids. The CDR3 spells CASKTQGGYGYTF. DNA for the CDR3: TGCGCCAGCAAGACACAGGGCGGCTATGGCTACACCTTC.

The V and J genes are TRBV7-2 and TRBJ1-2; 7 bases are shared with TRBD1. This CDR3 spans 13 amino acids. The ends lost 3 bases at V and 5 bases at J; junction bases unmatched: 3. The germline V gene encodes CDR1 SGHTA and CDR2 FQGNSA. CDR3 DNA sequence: TGTGCCAGCAGCTTCCAGGGGGATTATGGCTACACCTTC. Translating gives CASSFQGDYGYTF.

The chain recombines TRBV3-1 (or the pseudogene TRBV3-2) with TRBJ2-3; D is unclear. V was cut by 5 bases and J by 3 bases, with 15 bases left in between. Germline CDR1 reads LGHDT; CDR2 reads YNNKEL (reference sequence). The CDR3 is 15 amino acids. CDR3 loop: CASSDREPQTDTQYF. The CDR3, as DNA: TGTGCCAGCAGCGATAGGGAACCCCAAACAGATACGCAGTATTTT.

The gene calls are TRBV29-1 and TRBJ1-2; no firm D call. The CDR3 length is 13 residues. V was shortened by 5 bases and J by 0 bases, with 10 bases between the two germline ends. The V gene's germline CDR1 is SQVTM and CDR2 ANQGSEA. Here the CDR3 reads CSVSPASNYGYTF. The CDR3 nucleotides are TGCAGCGTTTCGCCAGCCTCTAACTATGGCTACACCTTC.

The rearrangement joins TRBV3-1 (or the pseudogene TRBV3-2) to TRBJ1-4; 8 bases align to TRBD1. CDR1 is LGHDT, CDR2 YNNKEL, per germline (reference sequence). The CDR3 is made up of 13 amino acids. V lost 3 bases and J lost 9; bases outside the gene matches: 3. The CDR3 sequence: CASSQGTGKKLFF. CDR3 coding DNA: TGTGCCAGCAGCCAGGGGACAGGAAAAAAACTGTTTTTT.

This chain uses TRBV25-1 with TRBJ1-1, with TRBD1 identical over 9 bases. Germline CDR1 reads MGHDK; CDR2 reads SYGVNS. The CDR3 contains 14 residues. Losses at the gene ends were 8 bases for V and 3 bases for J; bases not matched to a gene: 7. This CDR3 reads CASSRQGGDTEAFF. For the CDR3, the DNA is TGTGCCAGCTCCAGACAGGGGGGGGACACTGAAGCTTTCTTT. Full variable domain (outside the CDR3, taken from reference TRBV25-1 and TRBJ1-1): EADIYQTPRYLVIGTGKKITLECSQTMGHDKMYWYQQDPGMELHLIHYSYGVNSTEKGDLSSESTVSRIRTEHFPLTLESARPSHTSQYLCASSRQGGDTEAFFGQGTRLTVV.

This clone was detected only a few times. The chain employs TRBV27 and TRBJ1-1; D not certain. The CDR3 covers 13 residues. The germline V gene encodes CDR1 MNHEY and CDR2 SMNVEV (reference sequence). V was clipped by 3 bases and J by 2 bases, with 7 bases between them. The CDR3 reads CASSFFGNTEAFF. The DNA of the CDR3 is TGTGCCAGCAGTTTCTTTGGAAACACTGAAGCTTTCTTT.

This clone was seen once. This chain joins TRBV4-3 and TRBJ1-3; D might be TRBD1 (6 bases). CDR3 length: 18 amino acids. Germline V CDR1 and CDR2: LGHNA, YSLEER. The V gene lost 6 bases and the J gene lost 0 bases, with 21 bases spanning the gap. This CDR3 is CASSLDEPDSYSGNTIYF. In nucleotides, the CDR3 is TGCGCCAGCAGTCTCGATGAACCGGACAGTTACTCTGGAAACACCATATATTTT.

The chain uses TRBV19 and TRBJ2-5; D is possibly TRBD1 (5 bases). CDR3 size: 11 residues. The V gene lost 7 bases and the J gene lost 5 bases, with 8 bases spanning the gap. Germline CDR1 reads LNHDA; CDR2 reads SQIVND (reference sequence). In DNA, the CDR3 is TGTGCCAGTAAAGGGGCGGAGACCCAGTACTTC. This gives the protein CASKGAETQYF.

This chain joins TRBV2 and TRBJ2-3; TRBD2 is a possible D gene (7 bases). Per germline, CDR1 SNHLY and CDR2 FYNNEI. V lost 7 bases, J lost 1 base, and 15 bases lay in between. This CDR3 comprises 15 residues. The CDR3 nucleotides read TGTGCCAGCACCGACCCGGGGGGCGGCACAGATACGCAGTATTTT. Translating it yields CASTDPGGGTDTQYF.

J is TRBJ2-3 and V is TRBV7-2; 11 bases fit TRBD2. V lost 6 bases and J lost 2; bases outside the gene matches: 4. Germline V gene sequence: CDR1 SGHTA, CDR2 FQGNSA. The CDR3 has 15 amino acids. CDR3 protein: CASRLLAGVTDTQYF. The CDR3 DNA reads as TGTGCCAGCAGATTACTAGCGGGGGTCACAGATACGCAGTATTTT.

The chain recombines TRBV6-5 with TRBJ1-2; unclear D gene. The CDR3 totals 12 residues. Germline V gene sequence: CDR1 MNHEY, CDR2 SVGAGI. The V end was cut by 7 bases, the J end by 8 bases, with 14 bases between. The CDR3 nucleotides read TGTGCCAGCATGGCGGGAGCCGAGGGCTACACCTTC. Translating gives CASMAGAEGYTF.

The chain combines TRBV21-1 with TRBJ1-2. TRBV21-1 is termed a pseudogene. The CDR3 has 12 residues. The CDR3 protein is CARTRNLYGGTF. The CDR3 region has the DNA TGTGCCAGGACCCGGAACCTCTATGGGGGAACCTTC.

CDR3 loop: CASSQLAEETQYF. Here the CDR3 DNA reads TGCGCCAGCAGTCAACTAGCGGAAGAGACCCAGTACTTC. The gene calls are TRBV23-1 and TRBJ2-5, with 7 bases identical to TRBD2. TRBV23-1 is flagged as an ORF with uncertain function. V gave up 2 bases and J gave up 3 bases; unmatched junction bases: 0. The CDR3 runs to 13 residues.

The CDR3 protein is CASSPGQIFTDTQYF. The CDR3 coding sequence is TGTGCCAGCAGCCCGGGACAGATCTTCACAGATACGCAGTATTTT. The chain combines TRBV6-5 with TRBJ2-3; 7 bases are shared with TRBD1. Per germline, CDR1 MNHEY and CDR2 SVGAGI. CDR3 size: 15 residues. With V trimmed by 6 bases and J by 2 bases, 8 bases remained unmatched.

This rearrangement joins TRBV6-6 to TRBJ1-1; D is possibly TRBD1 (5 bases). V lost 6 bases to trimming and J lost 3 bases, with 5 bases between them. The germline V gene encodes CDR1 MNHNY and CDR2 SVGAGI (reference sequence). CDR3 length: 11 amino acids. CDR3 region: CASRGDTEAFF. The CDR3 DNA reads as TGTGCCAGCAGGGGGGACACTGAAGCTTTCTTT.

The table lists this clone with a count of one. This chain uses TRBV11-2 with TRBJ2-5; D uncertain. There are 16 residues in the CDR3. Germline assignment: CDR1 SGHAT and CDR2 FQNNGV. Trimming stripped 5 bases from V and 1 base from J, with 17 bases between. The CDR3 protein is CASSPSSGPVQETQYF. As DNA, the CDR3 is TGTGCCAGCAGCCCCTCTTCGGGCCCAGTCCAAGAGACCCAGTACTTC.

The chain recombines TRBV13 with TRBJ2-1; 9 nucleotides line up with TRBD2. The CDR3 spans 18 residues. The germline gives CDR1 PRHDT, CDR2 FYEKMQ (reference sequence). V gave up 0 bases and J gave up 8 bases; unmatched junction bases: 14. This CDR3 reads CASSLGPVGLAEFHEQFF. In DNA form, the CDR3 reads TGTGCCAGCAGCTTAGGTCCAGTGGGACTAGCCGAATTCCATGAGCAGTTCTTC.

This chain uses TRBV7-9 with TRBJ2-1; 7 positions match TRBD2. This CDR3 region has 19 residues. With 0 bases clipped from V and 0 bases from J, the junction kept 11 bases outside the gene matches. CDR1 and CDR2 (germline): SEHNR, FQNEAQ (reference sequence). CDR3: CASSLAIKRDYLSYNEQFF. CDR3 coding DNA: TGTGCCAGCAGCTTAGCCATAAAAAGGGACTATCTCTCCTACAATGAGCAGTTCTTC.

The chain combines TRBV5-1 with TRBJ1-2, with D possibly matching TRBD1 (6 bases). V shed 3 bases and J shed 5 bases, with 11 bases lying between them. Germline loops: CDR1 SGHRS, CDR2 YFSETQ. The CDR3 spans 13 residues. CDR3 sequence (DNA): TGCGCCAGCAGCTCTCAGACAGGTTATGGCTACACCTTC. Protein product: CASSSQTGYGYTF.

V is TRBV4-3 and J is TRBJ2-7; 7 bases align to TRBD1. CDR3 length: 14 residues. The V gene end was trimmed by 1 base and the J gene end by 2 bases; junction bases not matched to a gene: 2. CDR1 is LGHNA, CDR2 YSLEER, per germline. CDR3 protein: CASSQVTGTYEQYF. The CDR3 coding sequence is TGCGCCAGCAGCCAAGTGACAGGGACCTACGAGCAGTACTTC.

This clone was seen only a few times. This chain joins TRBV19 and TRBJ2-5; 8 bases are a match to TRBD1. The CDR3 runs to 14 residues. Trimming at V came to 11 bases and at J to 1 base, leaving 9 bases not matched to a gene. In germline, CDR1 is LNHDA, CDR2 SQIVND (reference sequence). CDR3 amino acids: CAVGTGDLQETQYF. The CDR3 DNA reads TGTGCCGTCGGGACAGGAGATCTCCAAGAGACCCAGTACTTC.

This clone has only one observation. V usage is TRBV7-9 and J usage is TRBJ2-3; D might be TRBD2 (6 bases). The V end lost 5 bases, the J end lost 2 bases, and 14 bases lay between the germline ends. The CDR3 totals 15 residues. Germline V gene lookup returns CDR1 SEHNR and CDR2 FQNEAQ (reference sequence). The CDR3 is CASSPRDSHTDTQYF. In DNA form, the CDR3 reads TGTGCCAGCAGCCCCCGGGACTCTCACACAGATACGCAGTATTTT.

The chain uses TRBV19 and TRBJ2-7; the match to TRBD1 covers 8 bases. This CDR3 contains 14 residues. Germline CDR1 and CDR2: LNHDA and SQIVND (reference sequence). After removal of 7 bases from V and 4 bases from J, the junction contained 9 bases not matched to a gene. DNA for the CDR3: TGTGCCAGTAACACAGGGGGGACCCTATACGAGCAGTACTTC. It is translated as CASNTGGTLYEQYF. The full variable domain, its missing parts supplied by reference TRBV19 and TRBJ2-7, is DGGITQSPKYLFRKEGQNVTLSCEQNLNHDAMYWYRQDPGQGLRLIYYSQIVNDFQKGDIAEGYSVSREKKESFPLTVTSAQKNPTAFYLCASNTGGTLYEQYFGPGTRLTVT.

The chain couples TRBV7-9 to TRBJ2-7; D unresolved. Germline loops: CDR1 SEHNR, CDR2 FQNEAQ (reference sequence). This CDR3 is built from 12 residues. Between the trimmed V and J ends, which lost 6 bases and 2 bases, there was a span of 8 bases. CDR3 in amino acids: CASSYRTYEQYF. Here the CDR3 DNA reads TGTGCCAGCAGTTACCGTACCTACGAGCAGTACTTC.